Shown below are 2 T cell receptor beta chains from a single sample sequenced in a study of cytomegalovirus exposure and HLA in healthy donors. PCR amplification relied on 60 Vbeta primers (plus 13 Jbeta primers). Libraries were prepared by immunoSEQ multiplex PCR; TCRdb keeps only in-frame clonotypes and omits some of them. The sample has 150,000 to 200,000 clones, about four fifths seen once; the top ten hold less than 2%. Sequencing was performed on PBMCs. All receptors derive from a male donor in good health and CMV-seronegative.

The V gene is TRBV5-8, the J gene TRBJ2-3; TRBD2 matches 8 bases. The V and J ends lost 6 bases and 1 base, in that order; junction bases with no gene match: 1. The CDR3 length is 13 residues. CDR1 SGHTS and CDR2 YDEGEE come from the germline V gene. The CDR3 here is CASTLAGTDTQYF. CDR3 coding DNA: TGTGCCAGCACACTAGCGGGCACAGATACGCAGTATTTT. The full variable domain, with the rest looked up from reference TRBV5-8 and TRBJ2-3, is EAGVTQSPTHLIKTRGQQATLRCSPISGHTSVYWYQQALGLGLQFLLWYDEGEERNRGNFPPRFSGRQFPNYSSELNVNALELEDSALYLCASTLAGTDTQYFGPGTRLTVL.

This rearrangement joins TRBV27 to TRBJ2-1, with D possibly matching TRBD1 (5 bases). The CDR3 runs to 17 residues. V lost 6 bases, J lost 4 bases, and 22 bases lay in between. Germline CDR1 reads MNHEY; CDR2 reads SMNVEV (reference sequence). Written as DNA, the CDR3 is TGTGCCAGCAGCCATGAAGGGGCAGGTATCATATACAATGAGCAGTTCTTC. Its translation: CASSHEGAGIIYNEQFF.